Listed below are T cell receptor beta chains from one sample, sequenced in a study of blood T cell repertoires in COVID-19. Generated by immunoSEQ multiplex PCR, the TCRdb table keeps only in-frame clones and is missing some. The repertoire holds some 320,000 clones, with over 90% as singletons. The source material was PBMCs or T cells enriched from blood (not recorded which). The receptors were gathered from a woman aged 30 to 39 who had been exposed to COVID-19. Both conserved end residues are part of each CDR3. The D gene is left open where the match is weak. For some rows the clone size is stated as once, few or many, or as a class when expanded; others skip it.

clone size | J gene | V gene | D gene | CDR3 protein | CDR3 DNA
- | TRBJ1-1 | TRBV7-2 | TRBD1 | CASSVQGVYTEAFF | TGTGCCAGCAGCGTCCAGGGGGTGTACACTGAAGCTTTCTTT
few | TRBJ1-2 | TRBV3-1/TRBV3-2 | - | CASSQEQWYGYTF | TGTGCCAGCAGCCAAGAACAGTGGTATGGCTACACCTTC
- | TRBJ1-4 | TRBV6-5 | - | CASSYDWTATNEKLFF | TGTGCCAGCAGTTACGATTGGACAGCCACTAATGAAAAACTGTTTTTT
- | TRBJ1-1 | TRBV28 | - | CASSPTDFLGKAFF | TGTGCCAGCAGTCCGACGGACTTCCTGGGGAAAGCTTTCTTT
- | TRBJ2-1 | TRBV4-2 | TRBD2 | CASAPGFSGRYEQFF | TGTGCCAGCGCCCCGGGCTTTAGCGGGCGCTATGAGCAGTTCTTC
- | TRBJ1-5 | TRBV7-2 | TRBD1 | CASSTSFALQGTGQPQHF | TGTGCCAGCAGCACGTCGTTCGCTTTACAGGGGACGGGTCAGCCCCAGCATTTT
- | TRBJ1-2 | TRBV7-2 | TRBD1 | CASSLWGTGGQGYTF | TGTGCCAGCAGCTTGTGGGGGACAGGGGGCCAGGGCTACACCTTC
- | TRBJ1-6 | TRBV25-1 | TRBD1 | CASNAGGYNSPLHF | TGTGCCAGCAACGCAGGGGGTTATAATTCACCCCTCCACTTT
- | TRBJ2-1 | TRBV10-1 | - | CASSEPLHEDEQFF | TGCGCCAGCAGTGAGCCCCTACATGAGGATGAGCAGTTCTTC
- | TRBJ2-5 | TRBV5-4 | TRBD2 | CASSLGDSGGKTQYF | TGTGCCAGCAGCTTGGGTGATAGCGGGGGAAAGACCCAGTACTTC
- | TRBJ1-1 | TRBV9 | TRBD1 | CASSGGGNTEAFF | TGTGCCAGCTCAGGGGGTGGCAACACTGAAGCTTTCTTT
- | TRBJ1-5 | TRBV6-6 | TRBD1 | CASSPFGQGASNQPQHF | TGTGCCAGCAGTCCCTTTGGACAGGGAGCTAGCAATCAGCCCCAGCATTTT
- | TRBJ2-6 | TRBV5-6 | - | CASSLFAGGPGANVLTF | TGTGCCAGCAGCTTGTTTGCAGGGGGGCCCGGGGCCAACGTCCTGACTTTC
- | TRBJ2-2 | TRBV5-1 | TRBD1 | CASSLARGPFTGELFF | TGCGCCAGCAGCTTGGCAAGGGGGCCCTTCACCGGGGAGCTGTTTTTT
- | TRBJ2-3 | TRBV5-1 | - | CASSFTIYFRDNPQYF | TGCGCCAGCAGCTTCACGATTTACTTCCGGGACAACCCGCAGTATTTT
once | TRBJ1-6 | TRBV4-1 | TRBD1 | CASSQGSGTGGGSPLHF | TGCGCCAGCAGCCAAGGCTCCGGGACAGGGGGCGGTTCACCCCTCCACTTT
- | TRBJ2-1 | TRBV6-5 | - | CASSPRTTTYNEQFF | TGTGCCAGCAGTCCTCGGACTACTACCTACAATGAGCAGTTCTTC
once | TRBJ1-5 | TRBV19 | - | CASRYNRASSNQPQHF | TGTGCCAGTAGGTATAACAGGGCGAGCAGCAATCAGCCCCAGCATTTT
once | TRBJ1-3 | TRBV19 | - | CASSIGASGNTIYF | TGTGCCAGTAGTATAGGAGCCTCTGGAAACACCATATATTTT
- | TRBJ1-6 | TRBV15 | - | CATSPARYSPLHF | TGTGCCACCAGCCCAGCGCGTTATTCACCCCTCCACTTT
- | TRBJ1-1 | TRBV3-1/TRBV3-2 | - | CASSQLPLPGATEAFF | TGTGCCAGCAGCCAATTACCACTTCCAGGGGCCACTGAAGCTTTCTTT
- | TRBJ2-2 | TRBV5-1 | - | CASSKAVTGELFF | TGCGCCAGCAGCAAAGCGGTCACCGGGGAGCTGTTTTTT